These T cell receptor beta chains were read from a single sample in a study of regulatory T cells in long-lasting Graves disease. TCRdb re-analysed the multiplex PCR reads in MiXCR, keeping a single row per CDR3 protein. The sample has 600,000 to 850,000 distinct CDR3 sequences, about 32% seen once; the top ten hold 40% to 55%. Sequenced material: peripheral blood mononuclear cells (PBMCs), taken when the disease was refractory, from a patient treated with antithyroid drugs. All receptors come from a female donor with Graves disease. The CDR3 runs from the conserved cysteine through the conserved F or W. Fields, in order: D gene, clone size, V gene, J gene, CDR3 protein. The D gene is left open where the match is weak. Part of the rows lack a size; the others show once, few, many or a class for expanded clones.

d_gene: NA
abundance: NA
v_gene: TRBV13
j_gene: TRBJ1-4
CDR3aa: CASSQYAEATNEKLFF

d_gene: TRBD1
abundance: NA
v_gene: TRBV18
j_gene: TRBJ1-1
CDR3aa: CASYPKDRGSNTEAFF

d_gene: NA
abundance: NA
v_gene: TRBV6-1
j_gene: TRBJ2-6
CDR3aa: CASSTLRISGANVLTF

d_gene: NA
abundance: NA
v_gene: TRBV9
j_gene: TRBJ1-1
CDR3aa: CASSVGWATEAFF

d_gene: NA
abundance: many
v_gene: TRBV6-5
j_gene: TRBJ1-4
CDR3aa: CASSYATGFRLFF

d_gene: NA
abundance: NA
v_gene: TRBV25-1
j_gene: TRBJ2-6
CDR3aa: CASSGPPWANVLTF

d_gene: TRBD2
abundance: few
v_gene: TRBV2
j_gene: TRBJ2-2
CDR3aa: CASSERTSSNTGELFF

d_gene: TRBD2
abundance: few
v_gene: TRBV12-3/TRBV12-4
j_gene: TRBJ2-1
CDR3aa: CASSSSGTYNEQFF

d_gene: TRBD2
abundance: once
v_gene: TRBV19
j_gene: TRBJ2-1
CDR3aa: CASSVLAGVGVEQFF

d_gene: TRBD2
abundance: NA
v_gene: TRBV5-5
j_gene: TRBJ2-1
CDR3aa: CASSLVGRSNEQFF

d_gene: NA
abundance: NA
v_gene: TRBV6-4
j_gene: TRBJ2-2
CDR3aa: CASGQGGNTGELFF

d_gene: NA
abundance: many
v_gene: TRBV27
j_gene: TRBJ2-7
CDR3aa: CASSLSVKGSYEQYF

d_gene: TRBD2
abundance: NA
v_gene: TRBV9
j_gene: TRBJ2-2
CDR3aa: CASSARRLARTTGELFF

d_gene: NA
abundance: few
v_gene: TRBV27
j_gene: TRBJ2-6
CDR3aa: CASSLRSSSGANVLTF

d_gene: TRBD2
abundance: many
v_gene: TRBV10-3
j_gene: TRBJ2-5
CDR3aa: CAISEGASGETQYF

d_gene: NA
abundance: few
v_gene: TRBV6-1
j_gene: TRBJ1-6
CDR3aa: CASSEGRGIGSPLHF

d_gene: TRBD1
abundance: NA
v_gene: TRBV7-9
j_gene: TRBJ2-1
CDR3aa: CASSLGQGFNEQFF

d_gene: NA
abundance: NA
v_gene: TRBV15
j_gene: TRBJ1-4
CDR3aa: CATSRLQGNNEKLFF

d_gene: TRBD1
abundance: NA
v_gene: TRBV7-9
j_gene: TRBJ1-2
CDR3aa: CASRRTGPYGYTF

d_gene: NA
abundance: NA
v_gene: TRBV18
j_gene: TRBJ2-7
CDR3aa: CASSAVSSYEQYF

d_gene: NA
abundance: NA
v_gene: TRBV28
j_gene: TRBJ2-3
CDR3aa: CASSYRGPSTDTQYF

d_gene: NA
abundance: NA
v_gene: TRBV7-9
j_gene: TRBJ1-1
CDR3aa: CASSFLLNTRAEAFF

d_gene: TRBD2
abundance: few
v_gene: TRBV6-2/TRBV6-3
j_gene: TRBJ2-7
CDR3aa: CASFTGLAAYEQYF

d_gene: NA
abundance: NA
v_gene: TRBV11-2
j_gene: TRBJ1-1
CDR3aa: CASSSPLREATEAFF

d_gene: TRBD1
abundance: few
v_gene: TRBV19
j_gene: TRBJ2-2
CDR3aa: CASTETGGFGELFF

d_gene: NA
abundance: NA
v_gene: TRBV30
j_gene: TRBJ2-2
CDR3aa: CATHNTGELFF

d_gene: NA
abundance: NA
v_gene: TRBV27
j_gene: TRBJ2-7
CDR3aa: CASSLDQRRGCEQYF

d_gene: NA
abundance: NA
v_gene: TRBV9
j_gene: TRBJ1-1
CDR3aa: CASSVAVGVFENTEAFF

d_gene: TRBD1
abundance: NA
v_gene: TRBV7-9
j_gene: TRBJ2-7
CDR3aa: CASSLGQREQYF

d_gene: NA
abundance: many
v_gene: TRBV28
j_gene: TRBJ1-5
CDR3aa: CASSSHSGPSNQPQHF